These 18 T cell receptor beta chains were all obtained from the same sample, sequenced in a study of cytomegalovirus exposure and HLA in healthy donors (dated by TCRdb to the late 2010s). The library was obtained by the immunoSEQ multiplex PCR assay. Sourced from immuneACCESS, this table was stored by TCRdb with only in-frame sequences that have V and J called. A share of the clones is absent; for the studies checked, an unresolved V gene accounts for under half, and the remainder has no known explanation. This sample gives under 150,000 clones in total; roughly 90% of them show up just once. The ten biggest clones cover about 0.7% of the sample. Sequenced: PBMCs. The receptors originated from a man younger than 35 in good health and CMV-seronegative.

This chain connects TRBV2 to TRBJ1-3; TRBD1 matches at 7 bases. Per germline, CDR1 SNHLY and CDR2 FYNNEI. This CDR3 is built from 16 residues. With 4 bases clipped from V and 0 bases from J, the junction kept 6 bases outside the gene matches. CDR3 DNA: TGTGCCAGCAGTGGCCGGACAGGCGACTCTGGAAACACCATATATTTT. Translation: CASSGRTGDSGNTIYF.

This sequence joins TRBV4-3 and TRBJ1-2; D might be TRBD1 (6 bases). V was pared by 4 bases and J by 5 bases, with 14 bases between. The CDR3 covers 14 residues. The germline V gene has CDR1 LGHNA and CDR2 YSLEER. The CDR3, as DNA: TGCGCCAGCAGCCCCGCAGGGGCAGGTTATGGCTACACCTTC. Translation gives CASSPAGAGYGYTF.

The chain uses TRBV5-6 and TRBJ2-5, with 7 bases aligning to TRBD1. CDR1 is SGHDT, CDR2 YYEEEE, per germline. With 4 bases clipped from V and 3 bases from J, the junction kept 6 bases outside the gene matches. The length of the CDR3 is 14 residues. The CDR3 sequence is CASSRDRVEETQYF. CDR3 in DNA: TGTGCCAGCAGCCGAGACAGGGTCGAAGAGACCCAGTACTTC.

The CDR3 DNA follows: TGTGCCAGCAGCCCCCAGGGGTGGAATGAAAAACTGTTTTTT. Protein sequence: CASSPQGWNEKLFF. V usage is TRBV7-2 and J usage is TRBJ1-4; weak D call: TRBD1 (6 bases). V was cut by 5 bases and J by 5 bases, with 12 bases left in between. CDR1 is SGHTA, CDR2 FQGNSA, per germline. The CDR3 is 14 residues long.

Only one count was recorded for this clone. The chain employs TRBV28 and TRBJ2-7; 8 bases fit TRBD2. Trimming removed 7 bases from V and 2 bases from J; junction bases left unmatched: 10. The germline gives CDR1 MDHEN, CDR2 SYDVKM. This CDR3 is 15 amino acids long. The CDR3 bases are TGTGCCAGCACTTCAAGCGGGAGCCTCCCCTACGAGCAGTACGTC. Residues: CASTSSGSLPYEQYV.

The chain has TRBV7-6 and TRBJ2-5; D gene uncertain. Looked up from germline, CDR1 is SGHVS and CDR2 is FNYEAQ. Trimming removed 5 bases at V and 4 bases at J, with 14 bases between. The CDR3 totals 14 residues. CDR3: CASSPRGSAETQYF. CDR3 DNA: TGTGCCAGCAGCCCCCGCGGAAGTGCAGAGACCCAGTACTTC.

This clone was detected only once. The V gene is TRBV2, the J gene TRBJ1-2, with 7 positions matching TRBD1. CDR1 is SNHLY and CDR2 is FYNNEI in the germline V gene. After removal of 10 bases from V and 6 bases from J, the junction contained 11 bases not matched to a gene. The CDR3 consists of 13 residues. In DNA, the CDR3 is TGTGCCACGCAACAGGGGCCCGGGGATGGCTACACCTTC. Translated: CATQQGPGDGYTF.

This clone occurred once. The chain combines TRBV9 with TRBJ1-1; D call uncertain. The CDR3 runs to 14 residues. V gave up 0 bases and J gave up 5 bases, with 11 bases separating them. From germline, CDR1 is SGDLS and CDR2 YYNGEE. The CDR3 nucleotides are TGTGCCAGCAGCGTAGAGGAGGGTTGGACTGAAGCTTTCTTT. Translating gives CASSVEEGWTEAFF.

This chain uses TRBV19 with TRBJ2-5, with D possibly TRBD1 on 5 matching bases. The CDR3 spans 14 residues. Trimming cost V 7 bases and J 5 bases, with 17 bases left between them. CDR1 LNHDA and CDR2 SQIVND come from the germline V gene (reference sequence). CDR3: CASMGSTPGETQYF. CDR3 in DNA: TGTGCCAGTATGGGGTCTACCCCAGGGGAGACCCAGTACTTC.

The chain employs TRBV18 and TRBJ2-2; 10 nucleotides line up with TRBD1. This CDR3 has 15 residues. Trimming cost V 5 bases and J 3 bases; bases outside gene matches: 3. Germline V gives CDR1 KGHSH, CDR2 LQKENI. The CDR3 here is CASSGGTGDTGELFF. As DNA, the CDR3 is TGTGCCAGCTCAGGAGGGACAGGGGACACCGGGGAGCTGTTTTTT. Supplemented by reference TRBV18 and TRBJ2-2, the full variable domain reads NAGVMQNPRHLVRRRGQEARLRCSPMKGHSHVYWYRQLPEEGLKFMVYLQKENIIDESGMPKERFSAEFPKEGPSILRIQQVVRGDSAAYFCASSGGTGDTGELFFGEGSRLTVL.

Note on this clone: An end of the junction does not agree with germline; a read error may underlie this. The rearrangement uses TRBV5-4 and TRBJ1-1; 11 bases fit TRBD1. CDR1 is SGHNT and CDR2 is YYREEE in the germline V gene (reference sequence). The CDR3 runs to 15 residues. The CDR3 sequence is CASSLGTGGGTEVFF. The CDR3 region has the DNA TGTGCCAGCAGCCTAGGGACAGGGGGTGGAACTGAAGTTTTCTTT.

This chain joins TRBV2 and TRBJ2-3, with 11 bases matching TRBD1. With 3 bases clipped from V and 2 bases from J, the junction kept 1 base outside the gene matches. Germline assignment: CDR1 SNHLY and CDR2 FYNNEI. The CDR3 runs to 15 residues. The CDR3 bases are TGTGCCAGCAGTGAGGACAGGGGGCTCACAGATACGCAGTATTTT. Its translation is CASSEDRGLTDTQYF. The full variable domain, in which reference TRBV2 and TRBJ2-3 provide the parts outside the CDR3, is EPEVTQTPSHQVTQMGQEVILRCVPISNHLYFYWYRQILGQKVEFLVSFYNNEISEKSEIFDDQFSVERPDGSNFTLKIRSTKLEDSAMYFCASSEDRGLTDTQYFGPGTRLTVL.

The chain recombines TRBV5-1 with TRBJ2-7, with D perhaps TRBD1 (5 bases). Germline values: CDR1 SGHRS, CDR2 YFSETQ. The CDR3 is 14 residues long. V was pared by 1 base and J by 3 bases, with 11 bases between. CDR3 sequence (DNA): TGCGCCAGCAGCTTGAGTCAGGGAAACTACGAGCAGTACTTC. Its protein is CASSLSQGNYEQYF. Drawing the rest from reference TRBV5-1 and TRBJ2-7, the complete variable domain is KAGVTQTPRYLIKTRGQQVTLSCSPISGHRSVSWYQQTPGQGLQFLFEYFSETQRNKGNFPGRFSGRQFSNSRSEMNVSTLELGDSALYLCASSLSQGNYEQYFGPGTRLTVT.

The chain recombines TRBV29-1 with TRBJ2-1; TRBD1 is a possible D gene (5 bases). V lost 7 bases and J lost 7, with 11 bases in between. This CDR3 region has 11 residues. Germline CDR1 and CDR2: SQVTM and ANQGSEA. The DNA for the CDR3 is TGCAGCGCAATTAGGGGTAATGAGCAGTTCTTC. Translating gives CSAIRGNEQFF.

This clone was picked up one time. The chain links TRBV27 to TRBJ2-1; 14 positions match TRBD2. From germline, CDR1 is MNHEY and CDR2 SMNVEV (reference sequence). V lost 5 bases, J lost 9 bases, and 6 bases stayed unmatched. There are 15 residues in the CDR3. In DNA, the CDR3 is TGTGCCAGCAGTACCGGGACTAGCGGGAGTAGTGAGCAGTTCTTC. Amino acid sequence: CASSTGTSGSSEQFF.

The chain recombines TRBV5-4 with TRBJ2-7, with 8 bases identical to TRBD2. V gave up 5 bases and J gave up 3 bases; unmatched junction bases: 10. Germline-derived CDR1 and CDR2 are SGHNT and YYREEE (reference sequence). The length of the CDR3 is 15 residues. The CDR3 spells CASRPGGSSYYEQYF. Here the CDR3 DNA reads TGTGCCAGCAGACCGGGGGGGTCTTCCTACTACGAGCAGTACTTC.

This clone was recorded once. The V gene is TRBV27, the J gene TRBJ2-1; 13 bases are a match to TRBD2. The CDR3 loop spans 17 amino acids. J lost 6 bases, V lost 4 bases, and 9 bases had no gene match. CDR1 and CDR2 (germline): MNHEY, SMNVEV (reference sequence). CDR3 nucleotides: TGTGCCAGCAGTTGGACTAGCGGGGGCTCCACGGTCAATGAGCAGTTCTTC. Protein: CASSWTSGGSTVNEQFF.

V is TRBV9 and J is TRBJ1-2, with 7 nucleotides matching TRBD1. Germline V gene sequence: CDR1 SGDLS, CDR2 YYNGEE. This CDR3 spans 14 amino acids. The V segment lost 3 bases and the J segment 4 bases; nucleotides outside the gene matches: 6. The CDR3 region is CASSEVDRLYGYTF. CDR3 coding DNA: TGTGCCAGCAGCGAGGTGGACAGGCTCTATGGCTACACCTTC.